This record covers a single TCR beta chain. In this sample, this clonotype turned up a few times. What this receptor recognizes is not known. The input lacks base qualities; no much larger clone sits a single base away. The sample originates from a study of blood T cells in healthy people across ages (dated by TCRdb to between 2014 and 2016). Regarding the research as a whole: In model experiments, roughly one uniquely barcoded TCR beta cDNA molecule per two T cells was captured by template switching. Using deep sequencing normalized with unique cDNA molecular identifiers, the study measured how TCR beta repertoire diversity changes with age. Four age groups were formed from the donors: young (average about 17 years), middle-aged (around 41), aged (roughly 59) and long-lived (around 80). To avoid experimental bias, donors of different ages were distributed randomly across sequencing lanes. For two donors (one aged 18 to 30 and one aged 80 or older), the study analyzed two additional independent replicas of 1 million unique cDNA reads from the same blood draw.

Donors were approximately 42 systemically healthy Caucasian individuals from Russia aged roughly 6 to 90 years. Each donor gave around 9.9 milliliters of peripheral blood, collected into EDTA-treated Vacutainer tubes. PBMCs were isolated by Ficoll-Paque density-gradient centrifugation, with at least 6 million obtained per sample. Total RNA was extracted from PBMCs with Trizol reagent, with at least 6 micrograms obtained per sample. The percentages of naive CD45RAhigh/CD27high T cells were determined by flow cytometry on a PBMC aliquot from every donor. The germline V gene yields MDHEN for CDR1 and SYDVKM for CDR2. From cysteine to phenylalanine, the CDR3 is 14 amino acids long. CDR3 DNA is the only sequence kept; it has 42 bases, read in frame from the first base. The junction shows trimming of 3 bases on V and 4 bases on J, plus 12 bases between the germline ends. The library relied on 5' RACE. The listed sequencing device is Illumina HiSeq 2500. A second PCR of roughly 6 to 12 cycles was run with a J-beta primer mix and a sample-barcoded 5' primer. A template-switch 5' adaptor carrying 12 random nucleotides introduced a unique molecular identifier onto each TCR beta cDNA molecule. Each sample yielded at least 2.5 million CDR3-containing paired-end reads. First-strand cDNA synthesis was performed from all RNA using the Mint cDNA synthesis kit, with priming by a TRBC-specific oligonucleotide. After uracil-DNA glycosylase treatment, a first 18-cycle PCR used universal primers M1SS and BC2_uni_R on all cDNA. From the authors' description of their analysis: For normalization, 1 million high-quality reads were randomly selected from each sample, with every read carrying a distinct molecular identifier. Reads sharing molecular identifiers were discarded rather than binned into consensus sequences. MiTCR, run with a Q25 quality threshold and the strictest error-elimination algorithm, handled CDR3 identification, clonotype clustering and error correction. A nonparametric unseen species model with Euler transformation was used to estimate a lower bound on total TCR beta diversity. TCRdb itself trimmed the public reads at Q25 with fastp, ran MiXCR and retained productive beta chains. Every distinct CDR3 protein forms one entry, paired with its most common genes and DNA. The V and J calls reflect TCRdb's pipeline rather than the authors' work. The sample table records 500,000 to 600,000 distinct CDR3 sequences; 27% of these occur just once. Approximately 18% of the sample is taken by the ten largest.

What the authors observed across the whole study: As age increased, observed TCR beta diversity per million T cells dropped in a roughly linear way, and a significant reduction was already evident by age around 41. Bulk unsorted PBMC profiling prevented conclusive comparison of naive and antigen-experienced compartments. The long-lived group showed more naive CD4+ T cells, fewer expanded clones and increased TCR diversity than the aged group, suggesting age selection. The percentage of naive T cells measured by flow cytometry correlated strongly with observed TCR beta diversity. Donor CMV infection status was unknown, potentially confounding age-related changes in expanded clonotypes. Estimates of total diversity based on one million sequenced T cells were regarded as lower bounds and as underestimates.

Sequenced: blood. The sequence is built from TRBV28 and TRBJ1-2; the D gene assignment is ambiguous. This receptor was taken from a woman between 70 and 85 years old in good health. The DNA sequence is TGTGCCAGCAGTTTGGTACAGCGGGGCTATGGCTACACCTTC. It translates to CASSLVQRGYGYTF.